This T cell receptor beta chain was sequenced for a study of cytotoxic CD8 clonotypes in ibrutinib-treated CLL. The wider study: Patients attained around 25 partial and 2 complete responses; at median about 74 months, about 15 remained remitted while about twelve progressed. General study findings and limits: Clonality was elevated at ibrutinib response and had returned toward baseline at progression. Baseline clonality, above age-matched healthy donor levels, tracked circulating CD8+ T-cell counts.

TCRdb's copy holds only in-frame clones and misses some; the assay was immunoSEQ multiplex PCR. The table records about 160,000 clones, around 84% of them present only once. For this clone: The antigen remains unidentified.

Genomic DNA (around 2 micrograms) was obtained from cryopreserved PBMCs for construction of TCR beta libraries. Looked up from germline, CDR1 is SGDLS and CDR2 is YYNGEE. The V end was cut by 0 bases, the J end by 2 bases, with 5 bases between. The CDR3 length is 13 residues. The receptor's source is a human donor with chronic lymphocytic leukemia. The sample here was PBMCs, taken after 12 months of ibrutinib treatment. The gene calls are TRBV9 and TRBJ1-2; no clear D. CDR3 DNA sequence: TGTGCCAGCAGCGTAGCTCTGAACTATGGCTACACCTTC. Translation gives CASSVALNYGYTF.